These 29 T cell receptor beta chains were sequenced from one sample in a study of PD-L1 blockade in urothelial cancer. TCRdb keeps only in-frame clones here, not all; method: immunoSEQ multiplex PCR. The sample shows about 63,000 clones, about four fifths of them seen only once. The sample's time point: pretreatment peripheral blood. The sequences come from PBMCs, collected around atezolizumab (anti-PD-L1) treatment. These receptors all come from a man between 70 and 80 years old with urothelial cancer.

This chain joins TRBV5-1 and TRBJ2-5; D unresolved. Trimming shortened V by 1 base and J by 4 bases, and 11 bases separated the two germline ends. Per germline, CDR1 SGHRS and CDR2 YFSETQ. The CDR3 has 14 residues. DNA for the CDR3: TGCGCCAGCAGCTTGTCTGCGACGGGAGAGACCCAGTACTTC. Translated, it gives CASSLSATGETQYF.

The chain uses TRBV30 and TRBJ2-6; a weak D match, TRBD2 (6 bases). V lost 5 bases to trimming and J lost 1 base, with 6 bases between them. Germline V CDR1 and CDR2: GTSNPN, SVGIG (reference sequence). The CDR3 covers 13 residues. The CDR3 sequence: CAWGTSGANVLTF. CDR3 DNA: TGTGCCTGGGGGACTTCTGGGGCCAACGTCCTGACTTTC.

The genes are TRBV19 and TRBJ2-3; 9 bases match TRBD2. Germline V lookup: CDR1 LNHDA, CDR2 SQIVND (reference sequence). Germline trimming cut 4 bases from V and 6 bases from J; bases unmatched to any gene: 8. The CDR3 runs to 15 residues. CDR3: CASSTDSGGGDTQYF. CDR3 sequence (DNA): TGTGCCAGTAGTACCGATAGCGGGGGCGGGGATACGCAGTATTTT.

The rearrangement uses TRBV6-6 and TRBJ2-6; D not certain. Trimming shortened V by 5 bases and J by 2 bases, and 13 bases separated the two germline ends. This CDR3 comprises 16 residues. Per the germline V gene, CDR1 is MNHNY and CDR2 is SVGAGI (reference sequence). This chain's CDR3 is CASSPSRLPGANVLTF. The CDR3 DNA follows: TGTGCCAGCAGTCCATCCAGGCTCCCTGGGGCCAACGTCCTGACTTTC.

The genes are TRBV5-8 and TRBJ2-5, with TRBD2 matching 7 bases. The V gene's germline CDR1 is SGHTS and CDR2 YDEGEE. The CDR3 consists of 17 residues. V lost 0 bases to trimming and J lost 1 base; unmatched junction nucleotides: 9. CDR3 sequence: CASSLVYVGLTQETQYF. Here the CDR3 DNA reads TGTGCCAGCAGCTTGGTTTATGTGGGACTAACCCAAGAGACCCAGTACTTC. Complete variable domain (other parts from reference TRBV5-8 and TRBJ2-5): EAGVTQSPTHLIKTRGQQATLRCSPISGHTSVYWYQQALGLGLQFLLWYDEGEERNRGNFPPRFSGRQFPNYSSELNVNALELEDSALYLCASSLVYVGLTQETQYFGPGTRLLVL.

This rearrangement joins TRBV2 to TRBJ1-2, with D possibly matching TRBD1 (6 bases). V was cut by 0 bases and J by 4 bases, with 6 bases left in between. The germline V gene encodes CDR1 SNHLY and CDR2 FYNNEI. The CDR3 runs to 13 residues. In DNA, the CDR3 is TGTGCCAGCAGTGAAGCAGGGGGCTATGGCTACACCTTC. This encodes CASSEAGGYGYTF.

V usage is TRBV28 and J usage is TRBJ2-1; TRBD2 matches 11 bases. The junction had 8 bases not matched to a gene; V was cut back by 6 bases and J by 4 bases. Germline CDR1 MDHEN, CDR2 SYDVKM. The CDR3 spans 16 residues. DNA of the CDR3: TGTGCCAGCAGCCTACTAGCGGGAGTGGCTTACAATGAGCAGTTCTTC. It encodes CASSLLAGVAYNEQFF.

The gene calls are TRBV7-2 and TRBJ2-1; 9 nucleotides line up with TRBD2. Unmatched junction bases numbered 4, after V lost 1 base and J lost 6 bases. The germline V gene encodes CDR1 SGHTA and CDR2 FQGNSA. CDR3 length: 15 residues. The CDR3 loop is CASSLDGTSFNEQFF. The CDR3 bases are TGTGCCAGCAGCTTAGACGGGACTAGCTTCAATGAGCAGTTCTTC.

The V call is TRBV11-3, the J call TRBJ2-2; 9 nucleotides align to TRBD1. The CDR3 runs 16 residues. With 5 bases clipped from V and 5 bases from J, the junction kept 9 bases outside the gene matches. CDR1 and CDR2 from the germline V gene are SGHNT and YENEEA. CDR3 loop: CASSANRGRRTGELFF. The CDR3, as DNA: TGTGCCAGCAGCGCCAACAGGGGGCGCCGGACCGGGGAGCTGTTTTTT. The full variable domain, completed using reference TRBV11-3 and TRBJ2-2, is EAGVVQSPRYKIIEKKQPVAFWCNPISGHNTLYWYLQNLGQGPELLIRYENEEAVDDSQLPKDRFSAERLKGVDSTLKIQPAELGDSAVYLCASSANRGRRTGELFFGEGSRLTVL.

J is TRBJ1-1 and V is TRBV6-5, with TRBD1 as a possible D gene (5 bases). V lost 6 bases and J 1 base, leaving 12 bases between the germline ends. This CDR3 has 14 residues. The V gene's germline CDR1 is MNHEY and CDR2 SVGAGI. The CDR3 region is CASRVGRGNTEAFF. The CDR3 nucleotides are TGTGCCAGCAGGGTCGGGAGGGGGAACACTGAAGCTTTCTTT.

The chain carries TRBV18 and TRBJ2-1; D may be TRBD2 (5 bases). Germline V gene sequence: CDR1 KGHSH, CDR2 LQKENI. The length of the CDR3 is 16 residues. V lost 0 bases and J 0 bases, leaving 9 bases between the germline ends. The CDR3 region is CASSPPDGNSYNEQFF. CDR3 in DNA: TGTGCCAGCTCACCACCCGACGGGAACTCCTACAATGAGCAGTTCTTC.

This clone occurred once. The rearrangement links TRBV5-6 to TRBJ1-6; 7 nucleotides match TRBD1. V lost 0 bases and J lost 11; bases outside the gene matches: 8. CDR3 size: 15 residues. Germline V gene sequence: CDR1 SGHDT, CDR2 YYEEEE. The CDR3 region has the DNA TGTGCCAGCAGCTTGGCGGGAAGGGGGCGAACACCCCTCCACTTT. Protein sequence: CASSLAGRGRTPLHF.

The chain carries TRBV7-9 and TRBJ2-7; 8 nucleotides agree with TRBD2. The junction had 12 bases not matched to a gene; V was cut back by 7 bases and J by 4 bases. Germline V gives CDR1 SEHNR, CDR2 FQNEAQ (reference sequence). This CDR3 has 15 residues. The CDR3 DNA is TGTGCCAGCACCCTGGGGGGGACTAGGGGATACGAGCAGTACTTC. Its translation is CASTLGGTRGYEQYF.

This chain links TRBV11-2 with TRBJ1-5; D is possibly TRBD1 (6 bases). Germline V gene data show CDR1 as SGHAT and CDR2 as FQNNGV. CDR3 length: 15 amino acids. V lost 0 bases, J lost 7 bases, and 13 bases lay in between. The CDR3 loop reads CASSLDGTSEQPQHF. DNA of the CDR3: TGTGCCAGCAGCTTAGATGGGACATCCGAACAGCCCCAGCATTTT.

The chain couples TRBV11-3 to TRBJ1-1, with D perhaps matching TRBD1 (5 bases). V was cut by 5 bases and J by 5 bases, with 12 bases left in between. From germline, CDR1 is SGHNT and CDR2 YENEEA. The CDR3 extends over 13 amino acids. CDR3 nucleotides: TGTGCCAGCAGCCTCCCCGGGGGGACTGAAGCTTTCTTT. Protein product: CASSLPGGTEAFF.

The rearrangement links TRBV29-1 to TRBJ1-5; D gene unclear. Trimming took 4 bases from V and 6 from J, leaving 13 bases between them. Per the germline V gene, CDR1 is SQVTM and CDR2 is ANQGSEA. There are 13 residues in the CDR3. The CDR3 DNA sequence: TGCAGCGTTGTTGTTGCTGTCGGTCAGCCCCAGCATTTT. It codes for CSVVVAVGQPQHF.

This chain joins TRBV5-1 and TRBJ1-2; TRBD1 aligns across 7 bases. The CDR3 totals 13 residues. Trimming at V came to 7 bases and at J to 0 bases, leaving 3 bases not matched to a gene. Per the germline V gene, CDR1 is SGHRS and CDR2 is YFSETQ. The CDR3 sequence is CASGTDTNYGYTF. The CDR3 DNA follows: TGCGCCAGCGGGACAGACACTAACTATGGCTACACCTTC.

This chain connects TRBV9 to TRBJ1-2; D is perhaps TRBD1 (6 bases). Trimming left V 3 bases short and J 1 base short, with 10 bases between. CDR1 SGDLS and CDR2 YYNGEE come from the germline V gene. The CDR3 totals 14 residues. The CDR3 DNA reads TGTGCCAGCAGCGCCTCACAGGGTAACTATGGCTACACCTTC. This gives the protein CASSASQGNYGYTF.

The chain has TRBV5-4 and TRBJ2-1, with D possibly TRBD1 on 6 matching bases. V was shortened by 0 bases and J by 1 base, with 14 bases between the two germline ends. Per the germline V gene, CDR1 is SGHNT and CDR2 is YYREEE (reference sequence). This CDR3 has 17 amino acids. The CDR3 sequence is CASSLANRAPSYNEQFF. The CDR3 DNA is TGTGCCAGCAGCTTGGCCAACAGGGCCCCATCCTACAATGAGCAGTTCTTC.

The chain employs TRBV14 and TRBJ2-2, with a possible D match to TRBD2 (6 bases). CDR3 length: 15 residues. Trimming removed 3 bases from V and 5 bases from J, with 13 bases in between. CDR1 SGHDN and CDR2 FVKESK come from the germline V gene. CDR3 amino acids: CASSHGTRGTGELFF. CDR3 nucleotides: TGTGCCAGCAGCCACGGGACTCGGGGGACCGGGGAGCTGTTTTTT.

The chain uses TRBV7-6 and TRBJ2-7; TRBD2 matches at 7 bases. V shed 2 bases, J shed 0 bases, and the junction held 10 bases outside the gene matches. The germline V gene encodes CDR1 SGHVS and CDR2 FNYEAQ. This CDR3 comprises 17 residues. Written as DNA, the CDR3 is TGTGCCAGCAGCTTATTCTCGGGAGGAGATAACTCCTACGAGCAGTACTTC. Its translation: CASSLFSGGDNSYEQYF.

The rearrangement uses TRBV30 and TRBJ1-2, with D hard to call. Trimming removed 2 bases from V and 8 bases from J, with 12 bases in between. This CDR3 region has 12 residues. From germline, CDR1 is GTSNPN and CDR2 SVGIG (reference sequence). CDR3 loop: CAWSLERGGYTF. The CDR3 region has the DNA TGTGCCTGGAGTCTGGAGCGTGGGGGCTACACCTTC.

The V and J genes are TRBV2 and TRBJ1-2, with D perhaps matching TRBD1 (5 bases). The CDR3 is made up of 14 amino acids. Germline CDR1 and CDR2: SNHLY and FYNNEI. Trimming took off 7 bases at V and 2 bases at J, with 14 bases between the two ends. CDR3 protein: CASNPDTLNYGYTF. CDR3 sequence (DNA): TGTGCCAGCAATCCGGACACCCTGAACTATGGCTACACCTTC.

The rearrangement links TRBV18 to TRBJ2-5; 9 bases fit TRBD2. The V gene end was trimmed by 1 base and the J gene end by 6 bases; junction bases not matched to a gene: 9. The germline gives CDR1 KGHSH, CDR2 LQKENI. The CDR3 is 16 residues long. CDR3 in amino acids: CASSPRAAGGPQTQYF. The CDR3 DNA reads as TGTGCCAGCTCACCACGCGCGGCGGGGGGGCCGCAGACCCAGTACTTC. The full variable domain, in which reference TRBV18 and TRBJ2-5 provide the parts outside the CDR3, is NAGVMQNPRHLVRRRGQEARLRCSPMKGHSHVYWYRQLPEEGLKFMVYLQKENIIDESGMPKERFSAEFPKEGPSILRIQQVVRGDSAAYFCASSPRAAGGPQTQYFGPGTRLLVL.

This rearrangement joins TRBV5-1 to TRBJ1-4, with TRBD1 matching 7 bases. The V and J ends lost 6 bases and 8 bases, in that order; junction bases with no gene match: 13. The V gene's germline CDR1 is SGHRS and CDR2 YFSETQ. There are 15 residues in the CDR3. The CDR3 DNA sequence: TGCGCCAGCACCAAACAGCCAGGGGGGCTCGAAAAACTGTTTTTT. Protein product: CASTKQPGGLEKLFF.

This clone has only a few counts. The chain links TRBV18 to TRBJ1-2; D is undetermined. The CDR3 extends over 15 amino acids. V dropped 2 bases and J dropped 5 bases, with 15 bases sitting between them. The germline gives CDR1 KGHSH, CDR2 LQKENI. CDR3 sequence: CASSPTGYPGYGYTF. The DNA of the CDR3 is TGTGCCAGCTCACCAACGGGATATCCGGGATATGGCTACACCTTC. Together with reference TRBV18 and TRBJ1-2, the CDR3 gives the full variable domain: NAGVMQNPRHLVRRRGQEARLRCSPMKGHSHVYWYRQLPEEGLKFMVYLQKENIIDESGMPKERFSAEFPKEGPSILRIQQVVRGDSAAYFCASSPTGYPGYGYTFGSGTRLTVV.

V is TRBV5-4 and J is TRBJ1-1; 7 bases are a match to TRBD1. CDR1 and CDR2 from the germline V gene are SGHNT and YYREEE (reference sequence). The length of the CDR3 is 16 residues. J lost 1 base, V lost 1 base, and 7 bases had no gene match. The CDR3 region has the DNA TGTGCCAGCAGCTTGATTGGAGGGGGCCGGAACACTGAAGCTTTCTTT. Protein sequence: CASSLIGGGRNTEAFF.

This clone has a handful of counts. The chain employs TRBV6-1 and TRBJ1-2, with 7 bases that match TRBD1. There are 14 residues in the CDR3. The germline CDR1 and CDR2 sequences are MNHNS and SASEGT. J gave up 4 bases and V 4 bases, and 6 bases lay outside the gene matches. The CDR3 DNA is TGTGCCAGCAGTGCTTGGACAGGAGCCTATGGCTACACCTTC. It encodes CASSAWTGAYGYTF.

The chain combines TRBV2 with TRBJ1-4; 8 bases match TRBD1. Germline values: CDR1 SNHLY, CDR2 FYNNEI. The CDR3 loop spans 14 amino acids. The V segment lost 5 bases and the J segment 8 bases; nucleotides outside the gene matches: 7. The CDR3 spells CASSQDREAEKLFF. CDR3 bases: TGTGCCAGCAGTCAGGACAGGGAGGCCGAAAAACTGTTTTTT. Drawing the rest from reference TRBV2 and TRBJ1-4, the complete variable domain is EPEVTQTPSHQVTQMGQEVILRCVPISNHLYFYWYRQILGQKVEFLVSFYNNEISEKSEIFDDQFSVERPDGSNFTLKIRSTKLEDSAMYFCASSQDREAEKLFFGSGTQLSVL.